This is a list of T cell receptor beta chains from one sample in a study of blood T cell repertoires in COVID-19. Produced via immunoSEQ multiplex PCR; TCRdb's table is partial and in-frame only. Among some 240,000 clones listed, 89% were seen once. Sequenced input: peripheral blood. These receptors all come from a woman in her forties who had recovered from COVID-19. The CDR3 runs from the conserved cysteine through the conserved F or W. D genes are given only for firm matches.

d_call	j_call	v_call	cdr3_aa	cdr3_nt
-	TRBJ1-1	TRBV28	CASSLIQGLLGTEAFF	TGTGCCAGCAGTCTGATACAGGGTCTCCTGGGAACTGAAGCTTTCTTT
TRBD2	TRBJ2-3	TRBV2	CASSEGAGGLGTQYF	TGTGCCAGCAGTGAAGGAGCGGGAGGGCTCGGTACGCAGTATTTT
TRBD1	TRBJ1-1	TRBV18	CASSPQGAASSNTEAFF	TGTGCCAGCTCACCACAGGGGGCAGCTTCCTCGAACACTGAAGCTTTCTTT
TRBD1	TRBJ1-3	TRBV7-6	CASSLGTGIENTIYF	TGTGCCAGCAGCTTAGGGACAGGGATTGAAAACACCATATATTTT
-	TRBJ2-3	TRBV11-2	CASRQEGNTQYF	TGTGCCAGCAGACAAGAGGGAAATACGCAGTATTTT
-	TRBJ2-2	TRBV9	CASSVAPGAGGELFF	TGTGCCAGCAGCGTAGCTCCAGGGGCGGGCGGGGAGCTGTTTTTT
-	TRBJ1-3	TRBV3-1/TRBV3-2	CASSQETTNTIYF	TGTGCCAGCAGCCAAGAGACAACCAACACCATATATTTT
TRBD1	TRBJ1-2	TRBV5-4	CASSLGTGANYGYTF	TGTGCCAGCAGCTTGGGGACAGGAGCTAACTATGGCTACACCTTC
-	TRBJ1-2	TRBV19	CASSPLAGHTGYTF	TGTGCCAGTAGTCCCCTTGCAGGGCACACTGGCTACACCTTC
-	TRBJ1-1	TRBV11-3	CASSQGLEAFF	TGTGCCAGCAGTCAGGGGCTTGAAGCTTTCTTT
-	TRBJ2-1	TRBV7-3	CASSSNFPSEQFF	TGTGCCAGCAGCTCCAATTTTCCGAGCGAGCAGTTCTTC
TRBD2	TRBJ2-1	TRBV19	CASSTPSGRGNEQFF	TGTGCCAGTAGTACACCTAGCGGGAGGGGCAATGAGCAGTTCTTC
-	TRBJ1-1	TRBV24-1	CATSDSGTNTEAFF	TGTGCCACCAGTGATTCAGGCACGAACACTGAAGCTTTCTTT
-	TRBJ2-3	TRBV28	CASSEEQGTDTQYF	TGTGCCAGCAGTGAAGAACAGGGCACAGATACGCAGTATTTT
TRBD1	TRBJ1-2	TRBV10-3	CAILPGTGDVLSYTF	TGTGCCATCCTCCCAGGGACAGGGGACGTCTTGAGCTACACCTTC